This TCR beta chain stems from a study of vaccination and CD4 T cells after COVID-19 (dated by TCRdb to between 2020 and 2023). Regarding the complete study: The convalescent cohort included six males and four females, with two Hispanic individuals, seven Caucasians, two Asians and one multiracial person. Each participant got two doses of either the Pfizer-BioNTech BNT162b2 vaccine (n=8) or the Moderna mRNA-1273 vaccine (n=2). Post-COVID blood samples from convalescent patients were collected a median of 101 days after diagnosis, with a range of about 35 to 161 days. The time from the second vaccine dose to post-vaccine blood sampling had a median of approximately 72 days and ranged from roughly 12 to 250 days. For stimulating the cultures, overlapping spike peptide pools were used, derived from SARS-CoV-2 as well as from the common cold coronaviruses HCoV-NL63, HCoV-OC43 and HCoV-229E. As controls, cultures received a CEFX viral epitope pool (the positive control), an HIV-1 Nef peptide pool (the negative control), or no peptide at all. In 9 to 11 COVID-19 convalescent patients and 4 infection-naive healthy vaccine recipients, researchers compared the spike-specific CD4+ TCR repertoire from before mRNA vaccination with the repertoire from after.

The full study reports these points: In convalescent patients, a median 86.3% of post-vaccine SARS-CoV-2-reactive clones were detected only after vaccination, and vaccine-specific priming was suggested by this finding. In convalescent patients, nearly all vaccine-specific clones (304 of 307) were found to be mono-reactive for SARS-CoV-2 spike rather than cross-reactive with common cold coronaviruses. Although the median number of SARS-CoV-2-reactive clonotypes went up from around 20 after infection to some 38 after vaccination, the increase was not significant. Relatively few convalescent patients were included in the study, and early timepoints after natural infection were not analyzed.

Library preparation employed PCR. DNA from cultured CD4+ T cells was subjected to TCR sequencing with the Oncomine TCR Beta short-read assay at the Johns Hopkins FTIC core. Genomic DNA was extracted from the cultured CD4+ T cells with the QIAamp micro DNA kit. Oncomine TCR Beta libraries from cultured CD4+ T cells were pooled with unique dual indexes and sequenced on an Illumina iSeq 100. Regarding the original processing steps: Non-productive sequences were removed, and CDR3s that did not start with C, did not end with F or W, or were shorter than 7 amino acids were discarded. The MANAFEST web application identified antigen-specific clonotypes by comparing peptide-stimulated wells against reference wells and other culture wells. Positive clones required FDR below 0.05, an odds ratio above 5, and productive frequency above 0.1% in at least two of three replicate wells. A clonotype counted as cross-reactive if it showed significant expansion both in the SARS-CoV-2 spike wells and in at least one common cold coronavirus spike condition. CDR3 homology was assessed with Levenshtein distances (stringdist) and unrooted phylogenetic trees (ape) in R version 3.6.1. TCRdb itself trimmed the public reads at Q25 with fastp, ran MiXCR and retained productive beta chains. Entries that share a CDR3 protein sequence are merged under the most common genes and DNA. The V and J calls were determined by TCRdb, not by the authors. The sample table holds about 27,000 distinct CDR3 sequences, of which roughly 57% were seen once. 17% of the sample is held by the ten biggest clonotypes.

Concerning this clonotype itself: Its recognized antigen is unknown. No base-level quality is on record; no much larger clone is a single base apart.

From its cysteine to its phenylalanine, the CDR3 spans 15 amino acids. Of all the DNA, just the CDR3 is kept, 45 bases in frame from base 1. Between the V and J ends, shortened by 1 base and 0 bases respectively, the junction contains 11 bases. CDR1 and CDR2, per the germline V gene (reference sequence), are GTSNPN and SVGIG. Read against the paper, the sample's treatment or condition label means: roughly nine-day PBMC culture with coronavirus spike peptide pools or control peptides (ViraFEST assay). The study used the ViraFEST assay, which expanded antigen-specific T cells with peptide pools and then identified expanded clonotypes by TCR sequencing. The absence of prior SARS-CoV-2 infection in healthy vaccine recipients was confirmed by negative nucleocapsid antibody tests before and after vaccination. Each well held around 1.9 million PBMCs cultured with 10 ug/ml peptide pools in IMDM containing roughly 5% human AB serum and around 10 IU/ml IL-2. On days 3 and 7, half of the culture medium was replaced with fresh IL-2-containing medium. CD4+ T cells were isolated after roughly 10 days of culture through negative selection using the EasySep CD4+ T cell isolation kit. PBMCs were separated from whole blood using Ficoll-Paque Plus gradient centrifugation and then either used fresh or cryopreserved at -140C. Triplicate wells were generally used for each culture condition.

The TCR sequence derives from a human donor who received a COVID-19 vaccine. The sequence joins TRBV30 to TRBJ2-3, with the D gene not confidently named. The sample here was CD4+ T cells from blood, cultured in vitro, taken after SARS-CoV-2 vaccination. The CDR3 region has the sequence CAWSAEVTSTDTQYF. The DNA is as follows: TGTGCCTGGAGTGCTGAGGTAACTAGCACAGATACGCAGTATTTT.